These 19 T cell receptor beta chains share one sample of origin, sequenced in a study of early T cells in non-severe SARS-CoV-2 infection (dated by TCRdb to the early 2020s). The library was produced with 5' RACE. Sequencing was performed on a NextSeq 500. The public reads were reanalyzed by TCRdb: fastp trimming at Q25, MiXCR alignment, in-frame beta chains only. A single entry per CDR3 protein holds the most common genes and DNA from its merged rows. This sample has about 30,000 distinct CDR3 sequences in its table, and about 5% of those were observed once. The top ten hold 3.5% of the sample. Sequenced input: whole blood. The source is an adult who was a healthcare worker with PCR-confirmed SARS-CoV-2 infection or an uninfected control (not recorded which).

This clonotype was counted ten times or more. The genes are TRBV7-8 and TRBJ1-6; 10 nucleotides align to TRBD1. Germline values: CDR1 SGHVS, CDR2 FQNEAQ. With V trimmed by 11 bases and J by 10 bases, 5 bases remained unmatched. This CDR3 is 12 amino acids long. The CDR3 coding sequence is TGTGCCTCCCGACAGGGGGCATCACCCCTCCACTTT. It encodes CASRQGASPLHF.

This clonotype was recorded at least ten times. The chain carries TRBV29-1 and TRBJ2-1, with 8 bases that match TRBD1. This CDR3 comprises 13 residues. Germline assignment: CDR1 SQVTM and CDR2 ANQGSEA. V trimming: 7 bases; J trimming: 3 bases; junction bases outside the gene matches: 5. The CDR3 here is CSALTGDYNEQFF. The DNA of the CDR3 is TGCAGCGCCTTGACAGGGGACTACAATGAGCAGTTCTTC.

This clonotype was recorded at least ten times. This chain joins TRBV28 and TRBJ1-5; TRBD1 matches 10 bases. V lost 6 bases and J lost 2; bases outside the gene matches: 4. The CDR3 loop spans 15 amino acids. The germline V gene has CDR1 MDHEN and CDR2 SYDVKM. This chain's CDR3 is CASRPGTGGNQPQHF. CDR3 DNA sequence: TGTGCCAGCAGACCCGGGACAGGGGGCAATCAGCCCCAGCATTTT.

This clonotype was counted between two and nine times. The chain carries TRBV7-8 and TRBJ2-1; TRBD2 agrees at 8 bases. There are 15 residues in the CDR3. CDR1 SGHVS and CDR2 FQNEAQ come from the germline V gene. The J segment lost 7 bases and the V segment lost 5 bases, leaving 10 bases of the junction unmatched. The CDR3: CASSPHWTSRNEQFF. The DNA of the CDR3 is TGTGCCAGCAGCCCCCACTGGACTAGCAGGAATGAGCAGTTCTTC.

This sequence joins TRBV20-1 and TRBJ2-1, with TRBD2 matching 13 bases. The junction had 6 bases not matched to a gene; V was cut back by 6 bases and J by 4 bases. The CDR3 sequence is 15 residues long. Per the germline V gene, CDR1 is DFQATT and CDR2 is SNEGSKA (reference sequence). CDR3 DNA: TGCAGTGCCAAGCCACTAGCGGGAGGGTACAATGAGCAGTTCTTC. Translating it yields CSAKPLAGGYNEQFF.

This clonotype has ten or more counts. The rearrangement links TRBV7-3 to TRBJ2-3; 9 nucleotides match TRBD2. With 2 bases clipped from V and 6 bases from J, the junction kept 6 bases outside the gene matches. CDR3 length: 15 residues. Germline V lookup: CDR1 SGHTA, CDR2 FQGTGA. The CDR3 spells CASSLQGGRADTQYF. CDR3 DNA sequence: TGTGCCAGCAGCTTACAAGGCGGGAGGGCGGATACGCAGTATTTT.

This clonotype was counted many times. The V gene is TRBV6-5, the J gene TRBJ2-3; 7 bases are shared with TRBD2. The ends lost 4 bases at V and 6 bases at J; junction bases unmatched: 10. The CDR3 covers 15 residues. In germline, CDR1 is MNHEY, CDR2 SVGAGI. The CDR3 coding sequence is TGTGCCAGCAGTTCACTAGCGAGCACATTGGATACGCAGTATTTT. As protein: CASSSLASTLDTQYF.

Ten or more counts support this clonotype. The chain is built from TRBV12-3 or TRBV12-4 and TRBJ1-1, with 7 bases that match TRBD1. Losses at the gene ends were 7 bases for V and 4 bases for J; bases not matched to a gene: 6. The CDR3 covers 13 residues. CDR3 sequence (DNA): TGTGCCAGCACCCAGACAGGGACCACTGAAGCTTTCTTT. This gives the protein CASTQTGTTEAFF.

The CDR3 protein is CASSLEQGAPYEQYF. CDR3 DNA sequence: TGTGCCAGCAGCTTGGAGCAGGGGGCCCCCTACGAGCAGTACTTC. V usage is TRBV5-4 and J usage is TRBJ2-7, with 8 nucleotides matching TRBD1. Trimming at V came to 0 bases and at J to 2 bases, leaving 4 bases not matched to a gene. The germline V gene encodes CDR1 SGHNT and CDR2 YYREEE (reference sequence). This CDR3 spans 15 amino acids.

This clonotype was seen at least ten times. V usage is TRBV28 and J usage is TRBJ1-2; D unclear. Looked up from germline, CDR1 is MDHEN and CDR2 is SYDVKM. This CDR3 is built from 11 residues. Trimming cost V 6 bases and J 1 base, with 3 bases left between them. The CDR3 loop is CASRYNYGYTF. The CDR3 DNA follows: TGTGCCAGCAGGTATAACTATGGCTACACCTTC.

By proportion, this clonotype is medium-sized. The chain couples TRBV28 to TRBJ1-1; TRBD1 matches at 7 bases. This CDR3 is built from 14 residues. The V and J ends lost 6 bases and 4 bases, in that order; junction bases with no gene match: 8. Germline CDR1 MDHEN, CDR2 SYDVKM. The CDR3 loop is CASRSRQGGTEAFF. CDR3 nucleotides: TGTGCCAGCAGAAGTAGACAGGGAGGCACTGAAGCTTTCTTT.

This clonotype was recorded at least ten times. This sequence joins TRBV6-6 and TRBJ2-3; no firm D call. This CDR3 region has 14 residues. Germline V gene sequence: CDR1 MNHNY, CDR2 SVGAGI (reference sequence). With 3 bases removed from V and 0 bases from J, the gap between germline ends came to 7 bases. The CDR3 bases are TGTGCCAGCAGTTATGACCAGAGCACAGATACGCAGTATTTT. Protein sequence: CASSYDQSTDTQYF.

This clonotype showed up many times. V usage is TRBV5-1 and J usage is TRBJ1-1; a possible D gene is TRBD1 (6 bases). V shed 4 bases and J shed 1 base, with 20 bases lying between them. The CDR3 loop spans 17 amino acids. CDR1 and CDR2 from the germline V gene are SGHRS and YFSETQ. Here the CDR3 DNA reads TGCGCCAGCAGCGGGACGGGGCCGCGAGGGGGGAACACTGAAGCTTTCTTT. Translation gives CASSGTGPRGGNTEAFF. Based on the CDR3 plus reference TRBV5-1 and TRBJ1-1, the full variable domain is KAGVTQTPRYLIKTRGQQVTLSCSPISGHRSVSWYQQTPGQGLQFLFEYFSETQRNKGNFPGRFSGRQFSNSRSEMNVSTLELGDSALYLCASSGTGPRGGNTEAFFGQGTRLTVV.

The genes are TRBV6-5 and TRBJ2-7; D ambiguous. From germline, CDR1 is MNHEY and CDR2 SVGAGI. This CDR3 has 15 residues. V was trimmed by 2 bases and J by 1 base, leaving 12 bases between them. The DNA for the CDR3 is TGTGCCAGCAGTTACGAAGTAAGTGGATCCTACGAGCAGTACTTC. It codes for CASSYEVSGSYEQYF.

The chain links TRBV12-5 to TRBJ2-5; 14 positions match TRBD2. Germline V gives CDR1 LGHNT, CDR2 FRNRAP. This CDR3 spans 21 amino acids. V shed 7 bases and J 4 bases; nucleotides not matched to a gene: 23. The CDR3 DNA reads as TGTGCTAGTGCCAAGAAAATACCCGGGACTAGCGGGAGTAAAGTTCGAGAGACCCAGTACTTC. Its protein product is CASAKKIPGTSGSKVRETQYF. Full variable domain (outside the CDR3, taken from reference TRBV12-5 and TRBJ2-5): DARVTQTPRHKVTEMGQEVTMRCQPILGHNTVFWYRQTMMQGLELLAYFRNRAPLDDSGMPKDRFSAEMPDATLATLKIQPSEPRDSAVYFCASAKKIPGTSGSKVRETQYFGPGTRLLVL.

This chain connects TRBV7-2 to TRBJ1-5; unclear D gene. V gave up 1 base and J gave up 1 base, with 11 bases separating them. The CDR3 consists of 16 residues. Germline CDR1 and CDR2: SGHTA and FQGNSA. Here the CDR3 DNA reads TGTGCCAGCAGCTTAGGTCAGACCAGAAGCAATCAGCCCCAGCATTTT. It translates to CASSLGQTRSNQPQHF.

This clonotype was counted ten times or more. The chain is built from TRBV6-2 or TRBV6-3 and TRBJ2-3; TRBD2 matches at 12 bases. The junction had 8 bases not matched to a gene; V was cut back by 6 bases and J by 4 bases. The CDR3 contains 16 residues. CDR1 and CDR2 (germline): MNHEY, SVGEGT. CDR3 in amino acids: CASSRRLAGVADTQYF. The CDR3 nucleotides read TGTGCCAGCAGCCGACGACTAGCGGGAGTTGCAGATACGCAGTATTTT.

There are a few counts of this clonotype. The V gene is TRBV4-3, the J gene TRBJ1-2, with 9 bases identical to TRBD1. CDR1 is LGHNA, CDR2 YSLEER, per germline. This CDR3 comprises 16 residues. J gave up 6 bases and V 1 base, and 9 bases lay outside the gene matches. The CDR3 region is CASSQAPQQGAHGYTF. CDR3 DNA: TGCGCCAGCAGCCAAGCCCCCCAACAGGGGGCACATGGCTACACCTTC.

The table lists this clonotype with many counts. The CDR3 DNA reads as TGTGCCATCAGTAGACAGGATAACACTGAAGCTTTCTTT. Translating it yields CAISRQDNTEAFF. The chain links TRBV10-3 to TRBJ1-1, with a weak D call TRBD1 (6 bases). Trimming took 5 bases from V and 2 from J, leaving 9 bases between them. The CDR3 is 13 residues long. Germline values: CDR1 ENHRY, CDR2 SYGVKD.